One and the same sample provided the 12 T cell receptor beta chains below, sequenced in a study of blood T cells in healthy people across ages. A J-beta primer mix and a sample-barcoded 5' primer were used in a second PCR of about 7 to 12 cycles. One entry per CDR3 protein results from TCRdb running MiXCR on the 5' RACE reads. The sample shows more than 450,000 distinct CDR3 sequences, around 27% of them seen only once. The data were also submitted as part of a second study, on T cells of mothers and their children.

Sequencing was done on a sample of blood. The origin of the receptors is a boy aged 2 to 9 in good health.

V and J are TRBV9 and TRBJ1-5; a weak D match, TRBD1 (5 bases). Trimming pared 4 bases from V and 1 base from J, leaving 9 bases between. The CDR3 runs 14 residues. Looked up from germline, CDR1 is SGDLS and CDR2 is YYNGEE. CDR3 protein: CASSPGHSNQPQHF. CDR3 DNA sequence: TGTGCCAGCAGCCCCGGACACAGCAATCAGCCCCAGCATTTT.

This clonotype showed up just a few times. V gene TRBV11-2 combines with J gene TRBJ2-4; a possible D gene is TRBD2 (5 bases). Germline V gives CDR1 SGHAT, CDR2 FQNNGV. V lost 1 base, J lost 5 bases, and 9 bases lay in between. This CDR3 comprises 14 residues. DNA of the CDR3: TGTGCCAGCAGCTTAGTAGTCGGGGAAAACATTCAGTACTTC. Protein sequence: CASSLVVGENIQYF.

The chain has TRBV20-1 and TRBJ1-2, with D possibly matching TRBD1 (6 bases). CDR1 and CDR2 from the germline V gene are DFQATT and SNEGSKA (reference sequence). V was shortened by 6 bases and J by 3 bases, with 14 bases between the two germline ends. CDR3 length equals 13 residues. Here the CDR3 reads CSAKRGTDYGYTF. The CDR3 DNA sequence: TGCAGTGCCAAGAGGGGGACGGACTATGGCTACACCTTC.

This chain's CDR3 is CAISERASANYGYTF. The CDR3 DNA reads TGTGCCATCAGTGAAAGGGCTTCGGCTAACTATGGCTACACCTTC. This chain links TRBV10-3 with TRBJ1-2; D uncertain. Trimming removed 3 bases from V and 0 bases from J, with 11 bases in between. Per germline, CDR1 ENHRY and CDR2 SYGVKD. The CDR3 is 15 residues long.

The chain joins TRBV10-3 to TRBJ1-2, with 7 bases that match TRBD1. V shed 5 bases, J shed 0 bases, and the junction held 9 bases outside the gene matches. The CDR3 is 16 residues long. Germline V gene sequence: CDR1 ENHRY, CDR2 SYGVKD. The CDR3 sequence: CAISTKRQGANYGYTF. For the CDR3, the DNA is TGTGCCATCAGTACCAAAAGACAGGGAGCTAACTATGGCTACACCTTC.

In this sample, this clonotype turned up a few times. This chain uses TRBV29-1 with TRBJ2-1; TRBD1 is a possible D gene (5 bases). The better agreement between TRBJ2-7 and the DNA end casts doubt on the J call. The CDR3 runs 12 residues. In germline, CDR1 is SQVTM, CDR2 ANQGSEA. The CDR3 DNA reads TGCAGCGTTGAAGTAGGGGACTACGAGCAGTACTTC. Translated: CSVEVGDYEQYF.

On this clonotype itself: A clone one base away is much larger, so this may be a read error. The rearrangement links TRBV12-3 or TRBV12-4 to TRBJ2-3; weak D call: TRBD2 (6 bases). The length of the CDR3 is 13 residues. The chain's CDR3 is CASRPGGSDAQYF. DNA of the CDR3: TGTGCCAGCAGGCCCGGGGGATCAGATGCGCAGTATTTT.

Many counts were recorded for this clonotype. The V gene is TRBV10-2, the J gene TRBJ2-1, with 11 bases identical to TRBD2. Germline values: CDR1 WSHSY, CDR2 SAAADI. This CDR3 contains 13 residues. V was clipped by 1 base and J by 13 bases; unmatched bases: 3. This CDR3 is CASSEFSGREQFF. The CDR3 bases are TGCGCCAGCAGTGAGTTTAGCGGGAGGGAACAGTTCTTC.

The chain recombines TRBV6-4 with TRBJ2-1; D is uncertain. The V end lost 0 bases, the J end lost 5 bases, and 11 bases lay between the germline ends. In germline, CDR1 is MRHNA, CDR2 SNTAGT. This CDR3 has 15 amino acids. DNA of the CDR3: TGTGCCAGCAGTGACTCGTTGGGTCAAAACAATGAGCAGTTCTTC. Amino acid sequence: CASSDSLGQNNEQFF.

The chain combines TRBV7-2 with TRBJ1-1; D is unresolved. The CDR3 has 15 amino acids. Trimming stripped 8 bases from V and 0 bases from J, with 16 bases between. Per the germline V gene, CDR1 is SGHTA and CDR2 is FQGNSA. The CDR3 region has the DNA TGTGCCAGCCAACGGGGATTCCGACTGAACACTGAAGCTTTCTTT. Protein product: CASQRGFRLNTEAFF.

This clonotype has a handful of counts. For the CDR3, the DNA is TGTGCCAGCAGCTTAATGAACAGTGACTATGGCTACACCTTC. Amino acid sequence: CASSLMNSDYGYTF. The chain combines TRBV7-9 with TRBJ1-2; no firm D call. The CDR3 contains 14 residues. Trimming left V 2 bases short and J 3 bases short, with 10 bases between. The germline V gene has CDR1 SEHNR and CDR2 FQNEAQ (reference sequence).

The chain joins TRBV24-1 to TRBJ2-3; D is unresolved. V lost 1 base to trimming and J lost 9 bases, with 7 bases between them. Germline CDR1 is KGHDR and CDR2 is SFDVKD. The CDR3 totals 12 residues. The DNA for the CDR3 is TGTGCCACCAGTGATTTTGGACGAACGCAGTATTTT. It codes for CATSDFGRTQYF.